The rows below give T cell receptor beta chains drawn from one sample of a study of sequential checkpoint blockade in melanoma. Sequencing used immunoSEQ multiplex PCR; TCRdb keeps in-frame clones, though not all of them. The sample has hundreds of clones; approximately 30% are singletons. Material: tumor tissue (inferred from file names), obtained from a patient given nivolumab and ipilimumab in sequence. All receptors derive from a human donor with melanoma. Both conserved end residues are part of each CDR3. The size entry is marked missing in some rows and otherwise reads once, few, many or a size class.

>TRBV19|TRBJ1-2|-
CASTGWDRYGYTF
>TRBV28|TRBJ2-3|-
CASSFSDWDTQYF
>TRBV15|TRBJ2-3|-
CATSRVLAERTQYF
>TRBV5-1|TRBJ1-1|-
CASSLAGGASEAFF
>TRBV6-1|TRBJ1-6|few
CASSEDQLRDSPLHF
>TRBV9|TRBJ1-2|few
CASSVGAGGYTF
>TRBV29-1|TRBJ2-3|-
CSVRQGGTDTQYF
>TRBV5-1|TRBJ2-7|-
CASSLGGTPSYEQYF
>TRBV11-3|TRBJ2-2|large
CASSSTSANTGELFF
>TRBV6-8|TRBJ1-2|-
CASQLVGGAYGYTF
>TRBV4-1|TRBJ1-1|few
CASSQPGQGRNTEAFF
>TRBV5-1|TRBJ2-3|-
CASSLAVTTDTQYF
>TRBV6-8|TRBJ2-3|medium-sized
CASRDRGGPATDTQYF
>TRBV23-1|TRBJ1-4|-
CASSRGRGEKLFF
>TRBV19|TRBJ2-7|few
CASSIDASTSYEQYF
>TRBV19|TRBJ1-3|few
CASGRGRSSGNTIYF
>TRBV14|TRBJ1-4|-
CASSPGVATNEKLFF
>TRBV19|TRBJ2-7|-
CASSREDLRTSEQYF